This paragraph covers one T cell receptor (beta chain) sequence. Its antigen is unidentified. The sample is drawn from a study of long-term antiretroviral therapy in people with HIV. Study-wide findings and caveats: In samples taken after ART, diversity increased but remained below transplant donor control levels.

Germline loops: CDR1 LNHDA, CDR2 SQIVND (reference sequence). The CDR3 covers 17 residues. V gave up 3 bases and J gave up 4 bases; unmatched junction bases: 11. A v3.0 immunoSEQ assay was performed at survey level. The table came from immunoSEQ multiplex PCR; TCRdb's copy has only in-frame clones and leaves some out. The repertoire consists of around 17,000 clones, with 88% occurring once and the leading ten covering about 12%. The clonotype was recovered from a man over 45 with HIV. The rearrangement joins TRBV19 to TRBJ2-2; 7 bases are shared with TRBD2. The sequencing here drew on unsorted PBMCs, taken 6.9 years after starting antiretroviral therapy. CDR3 sequence: CASSIFDRGSGTGELFF. CDR3 nucleotides: TGTGCCAGTAGTATCTTTGATCGCGGGAGTGGCACCGGGGAGCTGTTTTTT.